Below are 32 T cell receptor beta chains sequenced from a single sample in a study of blood T cell repertoires in COVID-19. Sequenced by immunoSEQ multiplex PCR; TCRdb stores in-frame clones only, minus some. The sample shows almost 400,000 clones, 88% of them seen only once. The sequenced sample consisted of PBMCs or T cells enriched from blood (not recorded which). The origin of the receptors is a woman aged 25 to 39 with acute COVID-19.

This sequence joins TRBV27 and TRBJ2-2, with 12 bases matching TRBD2. Germline trimming cut 3 bases from V and 2 bases from J; bases unmatched to any gene: 4. The germline CDR1 and CDR2 sequences are MNHEY and SMNVEV (reference sequence). The CDR3 has 17 residues. This chain's CDR3 is CASSLLTSGGNTGELFF. The CDR3 DNA sequence: TGTGCCAGCAGTTTGTTGACTAGCGGGGGAAACACCGGGGAGCTGTTTTTT.

The J gene is TRBJ2-5, the V gene TRBV6-2 or TRBV6-3, with 13 nucleotides matching TRBD2. CDR3 length: 15 residues. J was trimmed by 5 bases and V by 5 bases; bases with no gene match: 5. Germline V gene data show CDR1 as MNHEY and CDR2 as SVGEGT. The CDR3 nucleotides read TGTGCCAGCAGTGAGTTGGGACTAGCGGGGGAGACCCAGTACTTC. Translated, it gives CASSELGLAGETQYF.

The rearrangement uses TRBV29-1 and TRBJ2-1; 7 bases line up with TRBD2. From germline, CDR1 is SQVTM and CDR2 ANQGSEA. The CDR3 is made up of 12 amino acids. The V gene end was trimmed by 7 bases and the J gene end by 9 bases; junction bases not matched to a gene: 9. CDR3 bases: TGCAGCGCCGGGGGGACCTCCGGTGAGCAGTTCTTC. Translated, it gives CSAGGTSGEQFF.

The rearrangement uses TRBV7-2 and TRBJ1-1, with no clear D. This CDR3 contains 12 residues. V was pared by 6 bases and J by 2 bases, with 7 bases between. Germline V lookup: CDR1 SGHTA, CDR2 FQGNSA. CDR3 residues: CASRQSNTEAFF. CDR3 sequence (DNA): TGTGCCAGCAGGCAGTCTAACACTGAAGCTTTCTTT. Full variable domain (missing parts from reference TRBV7-2 and TRBJ1-1): GAGVSQSPSNKVTEKGKDVELRCDPISGHTALYWYRQSLGQGLEFLIYFQGNSAPDKSGLPSDRFSAERTGGSVSTLTIQRTQQEDSAVYLCASRQSNTEAFFGQGTRLTVV.

J is TRBJ2-7 and V is TRBV13; 7 nucleotides agree with TRBD2. Germline V gene sequence: CDR1 PRHDT, CDR2 FYEKMQ (reference sequence). V lost 1 base and J lost 2; bases outside the gene matches: 5. The CDR3 sequence is 15 residues long. In DNA, the CDR3 is TGTGCCAGCAGCTTAGAGCTTAGCGGGCCCTACGAGCAGTACTTC. Encoded protein: CASSLELSGPYEQYF.

The chain carries TRBV11-2 and TRBJ2-7; 7 nucleotides agree with TRBD1. Germline V gene data show CDR1 as SGHAT and CDR2 as FQNNGV. CDR3 size: 15 residues. Losses at the gene ends were 5 bases for V and 3 bases for J; bases not matched to a gene: 10. The CDR3 reads CASSDRQGMGYEQYF. Here the CDR3 DNA reads TGTGCCAGCAGCGACCGACAGGGAATGGGCTACGAGCAGTACTTC.

The genes are TRBV2 and TRBJ2-2; 10 bases match TRBD2. The J segment lost 6 bases and the V segment lost 4 bases, leaving 5 bases of the junction unmatched. Germline lookup yields CDR1 SNHLY and CDR2 FYNNEI. This CDR3 contains 15 residues. Here the CDR3 reads CASSGGLARAGELFF. In DNA form, the CDR3 reads TGTGCCAGCAGTGGGGGACTAGCGCGGGCCGGGGAGCTGTTTTTT.

The chain couples TRBV27 to TRBJ1-6; 7 bases agree with TRBD1. Per the germline V gene, CDR1 is MNHEY and CDR2 is SMNVEV (reference sequence). This CDR3 is built from 13 residues. After removal of 0 bases from V and 13 bases from J, the junction contained 3 bases not matched to a gene. DNA of the CDR3: TGTGCCAGCAGTTTATCCAGGACAGGCCCCCTCCACTTT. Encoded protein: CASSLSRTGPLHF.

V usage is TRBV5-1 and J usage is TRBJ1-1; no firm D call. CDR1 SGHRS and CDR2 YFSETQ come from the germline V gene. Trimming removed 0 bases at V and 4 bases at J, with 13 bases between. This CDR3 contains 15 residues. CDR3 residues: CASSLVPKGGTEAFF. For the CDR3, the DNA is TGCGCCAGCAGCTTGGTTCCCAAAGGAGGCACTGAAGCTTTCTTT.

V and J are TRBV30 and TRBJ2-2; D not certain. V was cut by 2 bases and J by 3 bases, with 10 bases left in between. Looked up from germline, CDR1 is GTSNPN and CDR2 is SVGIG (reference sequence). This CDR3 has 14 residues. The CDR3 loop is CAWSLDGYTGELFF. The CDR3 DNA sequence: TGTGCCTGGAGTCTAGACGGGTACACCGGGGAGCTGTTTTTT. Together with reference TRBV30 and TRBJ2-2, the CDR3 gives the full variable domain: SQTIHQWPATLVQPVGSPLSLECTVEGTSNPNLYWYRQAAGRGLQLLFYSVGIGQISSEVPQNLSASRPQDRQFILSSKKLLLSDSGFYLCAWSLDGYTGELFFGEGSRLTVL.

The V gene is TRBV10-2, the J gene TRBJ1-1; D may be TRBD1 (5 bases). The CDR3 spans 14 residues. V dropped 7 bases and J dropped 4 bases, with 16 bases sitting between them. Germline CDR1 WSHSY, CDR2 SAAADI. In nucleotides, the CDR3 is TGCGCCAGCACCCCGGAGGGCAGGGTCACTGAAGCTTTCTTT. Translating gives CASTPEGRVTEAFF.

The CDR3 loop reads CASSSRGMAIGANQPQHF. For the CDR3, the DNA is TGTGCCAGCAGCTCCCGCGGTATGGCAATTGGGGCCAATCAGCCCCAGCATTTT. This rearrangement joins TRBV7-8 to TRBJ1-5; a possible D gene is TRBD1 (5 bases). This CDR3 comprises 18 residues. Trimming stripped 4 bases from V and 3 bases from J, with 22 bases between. The V gene's germline CDR1 is SGHVS and CDR2 FQNEAQ.

The chain recombines TRBV6-1 with TRBJ1-6; D might be TRBD1 (6 bases). Germline CDR1 and CDR2: MNHNS and SASEGT. Trimming stripped 0 bases from V and 5 bases from J, with 8 bases between. The CDR3 is made up of 15 amino acids. The CDR3 reads CASSEASGDNSPLHF. DNA for the CDR3: TGTGCCAGCAGTGAAGCGTCAGGGGATAATTCACCCCTCCACTTT.

As regards this clone: The junction departs from the called germline gene at one end, perhaps through a read error. The rearrangement uses TRBV2 and TRBJ1-4; 7 bases agree with TRBD1. The CDR3 spans 11 residues. From germline, CDR1 is SNHLY and CDR2 FYNNEI. DNA for the CDR3: TGTGCCAGCAGACTTGGGGACAGACTAAATTTT. Its translation is CASRLGDRLNF.

This chain uses TRBV3-1 (or the pseudogene TRBV3-2) with TRBJ1-2; D remains ambiguous. This CDR3 comprises 12 residues. Trimming pared 4 bases from V and 3 bases from J, leaving 6 bases between. From germline, CDR1 is LGHDT and CDR2 YNNKEL (reference sequence). The CDR3 DNA reads as TGTGCCAGCAGCCGAGACTACTATGGCTACACCTTC. This codes for CASSRDYYGYTF.

J is TRBJ2-1 and V is TRBV3-1 (or the pseudogene TRBV3-2); 12 positions agree with TRBD2. Trimming removed 7 bases from V and 2 bases from J; junction bases left unmatched: 9. This CDR3 spans 17 amino acids. Looked up from germline, CDR1 is LGHDT and CDR2 is YNNKEL (reference sequence). CDR3 DNA: TGTGCCAGCACAAACACCCTAGCGGGGGGGACCTACAATGAGCAGTTCTTC. Translating it yields CASTNTLAGGTYNEQFF.

The rearrangement joins TRBV27 to TRBJ2-6, with D hard to call. Trimming took 2 bases from V and 1 from J, leaving 3 bases between them. Per the germline V gene, CDR1 is MNHEY and CDR2 is SMNVEV (reference sequence). CDR3 length: 14 amino acids. The CDR3 coding sequence is TGTGCCAGCAGTTTACAGTCTGGGGCCAACGTCCTGACTTTC. Protein sequence: CASSLQSGANVLTF.

This sequence joins TRBV9 and TRBJ2-1; 12 bases align to TRBD1. There are 17 residues in the CDR3. V dropped 0 bases and J dropped 8; count of bases not matched to a gene: 9. Germline V lookup: CDR1 SGDLS, CDR2 YYNGEE. CDR3 DNA: TGTGCCAGCAGCGTAGGGGACAGGGGGCGAGGGAAGGATGAGCAGTTCTTC. Translation: CASSVGDRGRGKDEQFF.

The chain links TRBV19 to TRBJ2-1; 15 nucleotides match TRBD2. With V trimmed by 7 bases and J by 0 bases, 7 bases remained unmatched. Germline V gene lookup returns CDR1 LNHDA and CDR2 SQIVND (reference sequence). The CDR3 is 18 amino acids. The CDR3 DNA reads TGTGCCAGTACTGGGACTAGCGGGGGGCGGAGCTCCTACAATGAGCAGTTCTTC. It yields the protein CASTGTSGGRSSYNEQFF.

The rearrangement links TRBV2 to TRBJ1-2; D is possibly TRBD1 (5 bases). V gave up 6 bases and J gave up 7 bases, with 18 bases separating them. This CDR3 contains 14 residues. CDR1 SNHLY and CDR2 FYNNEI come from the germline V gene. The chain's CDR3 is CASRKPIRDGGYTF. CDR3 bases: TGTGCCAGCAGAAAACCGATCAGGGATGGTGGCTACACCTTC.

The chain joins TRBV9 to TRBJ2-3; 12 positions agree with TRBD1. The CDR3 is 14 residues long. The V and J ends lost 4 bases and 8 bases, in that order; junction bases with no gene match: 5. Per germline, CDR1 SGDLS and CDR2 YYNGEE. The DNA for the CDR3 is TGTGCCAGCAGCACCGGGACAGGGGGCGCTACGCAGTATTTT. Encoded protein: CASSTGTGGATQYF. Supplemented by reference TRBV9 and TRBJ2-3, the full variable domain reads DSGVTQTPKHLITATGQRVTLRCSPRSGDLSVYWYQQSLDQGLQFLIQYYNGEERAKGNILERFSAQQFPDLHSELNLSSLELGDSALYFCASSTGTGGATQYFGPGTRLTVL.

The chain carries TRBV2 and TRBJ1-1; D uncertain. Germline lookup yields CDR1 SNHLY and CDR2 FYNNEI. The CDR3 runs 13 residues. Between the trimmed V and J ends, which lost 6 bases and 4 bases, there was a span of 12 bases. The CDR3 bases are TGTGCCAGCAGATTTTACGGGAGCACTGAAGCTTTCTTT. Translating it yields CASRFYGSTEAFF.

This chain connects TRBV12-5 to TRBJ1-4; 11 bases fit TRBD1. Germline V CDR1 and CDR2: LGHNT, FRNRAP. Trimming took 5 bases from V and 10 from J; bases not matched to a gene: 3. CDR3 length: 13 amino acids. The chain's CDR3 is CASGLGQGGKLFF. The CDR3 nucleotides read TGTGCTAGTGGTCTGGGACAGGGGGGAAAACTGTTTTTT.

In DNA form, the CDR3 reads TGTGCCAGCAGTGAATATATATCTACGGGAGATGGCTACACCTTC. It translates to CASSEYISTGDGYTF. This chain links TRBV25-1 with TRBJ1-2; D gene unclear. The CDR3 sequence is 15 residues long. V gave up 0 bases and J gave up 6 bases, with 14 bases separating them. Per germline, CDR1 MGHDK and CDR2 SYGVNS.

The rearrangement uses TRBV6-4 and TRBJ1-2; the D gene is possibly TRBD1 (6 bases). Per the germline V gene, CDR1 is MRHNA and CDR2 is SNTAGT. V was trimmed by 3 bases and J by 9 bases, leaving 17 bases between them. The CDR3 runs to 14 residues. CDR3 sequence: CASSEWQGFDRYTF. CDR3 DNA sequence: TGTGCCAGCAGTGAGTGGCAGGGGTTCGATCGCTACACCTTC.

The chain carries TRBV19 and TRBJ2-2; 8 positions agree with TRBD1. V dropped 5 bases and J dropped 7; count of bases not matched to a gene: 6. There are 14 residues in the CDR3. Germline CDR1 LNHDA, CDR2 SQIVND (reference sequence). The CDR3 DNA reads as TGTGCCAGTAGTGAGCAGGGGGCAGTCGGGGAGCTGTTTTTT. The encoded protein is CASSEQGAVGELFF.

The chain has TRBV27 and TRBJ2-1; 13 nucleotides agree with TRBD2. The CDR3 length is 16 residues. Germline loops: CDR1 MNHEY, CDR2 SMNVEV (reference sequence). Losses at the gene ends were 6 bases for V and 5 bases for J; bases not matched to a gene: 7. CDR3 sequence (DNA): TGTGCCAGCAGCAAACTAGCGGGGGGGCCCCACAATGAGCAGTTCTTC. Translated, it gives CASSKLAGGPHNEQFF.

V usage is TRBV2 and J usage is TRBJ1-6; D is undetermined. Germline values: CDR1 SNHLY, CDR2 FYNNEI. Trimming removed 1 base at V and 8 bases at J, with 6 bases between. The CDR3 has 13 residues. DNA for the CDR3: TGTGCCAGCAGTGAAGGGGAGTATTCACCCCTCCACTTT. This encodes CASSEGEYSPLHF.

This chain links TRBV7-9 with TRBJ1-1, with D unclear. The CDR3 length is 14 residues. Trimming took off 7 bases at V and 0 bases at J, with 12 bases between the two ends. Germline lookup yields CDR1 SEHNR and CDR2 FQNEAQ (reference sequence). CDR3 protein: CASMGSFLNTEAFF. The CDR3, as DNA: TGTGCCAGCATGGGGAGCTTTTTGAACACTGAAGCTTTCTTT.

This clone was detected only a few times. V is TRBV5-1 and J is TRBJ2-2; 8 bases line up with TRBD2. J gave up 0 bases and V 2 bases, and 3 bases lay outside the gene matches. CDR1 is SGHRS, CDR2 YFSETQ, per germline. This CDR3 region has 16 residues. Here the CDR3 DNA reads TGCGCCAGCAGCTTCGGCGGGGGGACGAACACCGGGGAGCTGTTTTTT. The encoded protein is CASSFGGGTNTGELFF.

This clone was seen once. This chain uses TRBV2 with TRBJ2-3, with TRBD2 as a possible D gene (5 bases). V gave up 0 bases and J gave up 3 bases, with 16 bases separating them. Germline V gives CDR1 SNHLY, CDR2 FYNNEI. The CDR3 runs to 17 residues. CDR3 amino acids: CASSEAGRGSGTDTQYF. The CDR3 DNA reads as TGTGCCAGCAGTGAAGCGGGTCGGGGATCGGGGACAGATACGCAGTATTTT.

The chain employs TRBV6-5 and TRBJ2-2; D may be TRBD1 (6 bases). The germline V gene has CDR1 MNHEY and CDR2 SVGAGI. V was trimmed by 10 bases and J by 4 bases, leaving 19 bases between them. The CDR3 covers 15 residues. The CDR3: CATHRVGSRTGELFF. The CDR3 nucleotides read TGTGCCACCCACAGGGTGGGGTCGCGCACCGGGGAGCTGTTTTTT.